This T cell receptor (beta chain) was obtained from a study of blood T cells in healthy people across ages. Combining a sample-barcoded 5' primer with a J-beta primer mix, a second PCR ran for 7 to 11 cycles. TCRdb redid the calling of the 5' RACE reads with MiXCR, one entry per CDR3 protein. The sample shows about 640,000 distinct CDR3 sequences, around 38% of them seen only once. This clonotype turned up a few times. This CDR3 region has 12 residues. CDR1 MNHEY and CDR2 SVGEGT come from the germline V gene. The ends were cut back, 5 bases at V and 1 base at J, with 5 bases in the middle. V is TRBV6-2 or TRBV6-3 and J is TRBJ1-2; D unresolved. The source material was blood. The receptor's source is an elderly man in good health. The CDR3 DNA is TGTGCCAGCAGTCTCCTTAACTATGGCTACACCTTC. Its translation: CASSLLNYGYTF.